The 24 T cell receptor beta chains listed next were all sequenced from one sample in a study of control samples from healthy donors and cancer patients. Data came from immunoSEQ multiplex PCR; TCRdb stores just in-frame clones and leaves some out. The table shows about 120,000 clones, with roughly 88% occurring only once. The sample consisted of blood. The receptors derive from a man between 35 and 55 years old in good health.

The V gene is TRBV2, the J gene TRBJ2-3; D not resolved. CDR3 length: 12 amino acids. V dropped 4 bases and J dropped 11 bases, with 13 bases sitting between them. The germline CDR1 and CDR2 sequences are SNHLY and FYNNEI. The CDR3 loop reads CASSGAFTKQYF. The CDR3 nucleotides read TGTGCCAGCAGTGGTGCCTTCACGAAGCAGTATTTT.

The CDR3 DNA follows: TGCAGCGTTGGGGCCCGGCTAGGGGGCTATGGCTACACCTTC. Encoded protein: CSVGARLGGYGYTF. The chain is built from TRBV29-1 and TRBJ1-2, with a tentative D call TRBD1 (6 bases). V dropped 4 bases and J dropped 4 bases, with 16 bases sitting between them. Germline CDR1 is SQVTM and CDR2 is ANQGSEA. This CDR3 region has 14 residues.

Here the CDR3 DNA reads TGTGCCAGGCCGGGACAGGGTACAAACTCCTACGAGCAGTACTTC. Protein sequence: CARPGQGTNSYEQYF. The rearrangement links TRBV21-1 to TRBJ2-7; the table's D call, TRBD1, has no DNA check behind it. TRBV21-1 is labeled a pseudogene. CDR3 length equals 15 residues.

This chain joins TRBV24-1 and TRBJ2-3, with 7 bases identical to TRBD2. V lost 2 bases to trimming and J lost 0 bases; unmatched junction nucleotides: 4. This CDR3 is 16 amino acids long. Germline CDR1 KGHDR, CDR2 SFDVKD. For the CDR3, the DNA is TGTGCCACCAGTGATTCCAGACTAGCAAGCACAGATACGCAGTATTTT. It specifies CATSDSRLASTDTQYF.

This chain connects TRBV7-3 to TRBJ2-7, with unresolved D. Germline-derived CDR1 and CDR2 are SGHTA and FQGTGA. The CDR3 length is 16 residues. Trimming pared 5 bases from V and 6 bases from J, leaving 23 bases between. CDR3 DNA: TGTGCCAGCAGCCCTCAAAAATACCCTTCTTTTTTCGAGCAGTACTTC. This translates into CASSPQKYPSFFEQYF.

The rearrangement uses TRBV10-2 and TRBJ2-4, with a weak D call TRBD1 (5 bases). This CDR3 region has 13 residues. CDR1 WSHSY and CDR2 SAAADI come from the germline V gene. Deletions cut 4 bases from V and 4 bases from J, with 8 bases between. In DNA, the CDR3 is TGCGCCAGCAGTGCGACAGAAAAAAACATTCAGTACTTC. It translates to CASSATEKNIQYF.

The chain combines TRBV6-5 with TRBJ1-5, with 9 bases fitting TRBD1. Losses at the gene ends were 6 bases for V and 5 bases for J; bases not matched to a gene: 8. This CDR3 is built from 15 residues. Germline values: CDR1 MNHEY, CDR2 SVGAGI. CDR3 region: CASRKLTGGYQPQHF. CDR3 coding DNA: TGTGCCAGCAGAAAACTGACAGGGGGTTATCAGCCCCAGCATTTT.

The chain links TRBV3-1 (or the pseudogene TRBV3-2) to TRBJ1-6; TRBD1 aligns across 8 bases. CDR3 length: 14 amino acids. V lost 6 bases to trimming and J lost 14 bases; unmatched junction nucleotides: 12. Germline V gene sequence: CDR1 LGHDT, CDR2 YNNKEL (reference sequence). CDR3 sequence (DNA): TGTGCCAGCAGTCGTGGGGACAGGCCCTTAGCCCTCCACTTT. It translates to CASSRGDRPLALHF.

A note on this clone: At one of its ends the junction is not consistent with the germline gene, which may arise from a read error. The V call is TRBV5-1, the J call TRBJ1-4; perhaps TRBD1 as D (6 bases). The CDR3 length is 13 residues. Germline CDR1 SGHRS, CDR2 YFSETQ. CDR3 loop: CASRTATNEELFF. The DNA for the CDR3 is TGCGCCAGCCGGACAGCAACTAATGAAGAACTGTTTTTT.

The rearrangement links TRBV7-8 to TRBJ2-7, with a weak D call TRBD2 (5 bases). Trimming took 0 bases from V and 7 from J, leaving 13 bases between them. Germline V gene lookup returns CDR1 SGHVS and CDR2 FQNEAQ. The CDR3 has 14 amino acids. The CDR3 DNA follows: TGTGCCAGCAGCTTAGCGCCGGGGATGGAAGAGCAGTACTTC. As protein: CASSLAPGMEEQYF.

The J gene is TRBJ1-5, the V gene TRBV15, with D perhaps TRBD1 (6 bases). The CDR3 extends over 16 amino acids. Germline assignment: CDR1 LNHNV and CDR2 YYDKDF (reference sequence). V dropped 1 base and J dropped 10 bases, with 20 bases sitting between them. The DNA of the CDR3 is TGTGCCACCAGCAGAGGCCTAACAGGGCCGATATCCCCCCAGCATTTT. Amino acid sequence: CATSRGLTGPISPQHF. Full variable domain (rest looked up from reference TRBV15 and TRBJ1-5): DAMVIQNPRYQVTQFGKPVTLSCSQTLNHNVMYWYQQKSSQAPKLLFHYYDKDFNNEADTPDNFQSRRPNTSFCFLDIRSPGLGDTAMYLCATSRGLTGPISPQHFGDGTRLSIL.

The chain employs TRBV5-6 and TRBJ2-7, with D perhaps TRBD2 (5 bases). The V gene's germline CDR1 is SGHDT and CDR2 YYEEEE. This CDR3 is 14 amino acids long. Trimming took 4 bases from V and 3 from J, leaving 14 bases between them. The CDR3 sequence: CASSTPEGLYEQYF. The CDR3 region has the DNA TGTGCCAGCAGCACCCCTGAAGGACTCTACGAGCAGTACTTC.

The J gene is TRBJ1-3, the V gene TRBV18; no clear D gene. The CDR3 is 16 residues long. The germline CDR1 and CDR2 sequences are KGHSH and LQKENI. Trimming left V 0 bases short and J 0 bases short, with 9 bases between. The CDR3 region has the DNA TGTGCCAGCTCACCACCGGTACAAGTCTCTGGAAACACCATATATTTT. Translation: CASSPPVQVSGNTIYF.

This clone was found a few times. The CDR3 bases are TGCGCCAGCAGCCAAGCAGGCACAGATACGCAGTATTTT. Translation: CASSQAGTDTQYF. This sequence joins TRBV4-1 and TRBJ2-3, with D hard to call. Germline V gene data show CDR1 as MGHRA and CDR2 as YSYEKL. Trimming stripped 1 base from V and 1 base from J, with 3 bases between. This CDR3 is 13 amino acids long.

The chain has TRBV10-3 and TRBJ1-2; maybe TRBD1 (5 bases). V was pared by 2 bases and J by 7 bases, with 11 bases between. Germline V gene lookup returns CDR1 ENHRY and CDR2 SYGVKD. The CDR3 loop spans 13 amino acids. In DNA form, the CDR3 reads TGTGCCATCAGTGAGAGAGGGGCTGCTGGCTACACCTTC. This gives the protein CAISERGAAGYTF.

The chain couples TRBV12-3 or TRBV12-4 to TRBJ1-2; D is undetermined. CDR3 length: 13 residues. Trimming removed 1 base at V and 7 bases at J, with 10 bases between. In DNA form, the CDR3 reads TGTGCCAGCAGTTTAGTAGGGATCGGTGGCTACACCTTC. Its protein is CASSLVGIGGYTF.

The sample holds a few counts of this clone. The V and J genes are TRBV3-1 (or the pseudogene TRBV3-2) and TRBJ1-2; possibly TRBD1 for D (5 bases). V was cut by 1 base and J by 4 bases, with 10 bases left in between. Per the germline V gene, CDR1 is LGHDT and CDR2 is YNNKEL (reference sequence). The CDR3 contains 14 residues. CDR3 DNA sequence: TGTGCCAGCAGCCAAGGAGGGGTGGGCTATGGCTACACCTTC. This codes for CASSQGGVGYGYTF.

The J gene is TRBJ1-6, the V gene TRBV6-5; the match to TRBD1 covers 7 bases. The CDR3 runs to 13 residues. CDR1 and CDR2 (germline): MNHEY, SVGAGI. V shed 4 bases, J shed 13 bases, and the junction held 7 bases outside the gene matches. The CDR3 bases are TGTGCCAGCAGTTCGCCCAGGGGGGCCCCCCTCCACTTT. Amino acid sequence: CASSSPRGAPLHF.

The chain employs TRBV12-3 or TRBV12-4 and TRBJ1-2; D gene unclear. CDR3 size: 12 residues. Trimming took 2 bases from V and 6 from J, leaving 7 bases between them. The CDR3 region has the DNA TGTGCCAGCAGTTTATCGGGGAATGGCTACACCTTC. Translated: CASSLSGNGYTF.

The J gene is TRBJ1-6, the V gene TRBV14; D is unclear. Germline CDR1 reads SGHDN; CDR2 reads FVKESK. V dropped 3 bases and J dropped 7 bases, with 4 bases sitting between them. The CDR3 is 12 residues long. The CDR3 DNA reads TGTGCCAGCAGCCACCCAAATTCACCCCTCCACTTT. Its translation is CASSHPNSPLHF.

This chain joins TRBV6-2 or TRBV6-3 and TRBJ2-5; D may correspond to TRBD1 or TRBD2 (6 bases each). CDR1 and CDR2 (germline): MNHEY, SVGEGT. The CDR3 runs to 12 residues. V lost 2 bases and J lost 14, with 15 bases in between. CDR3 DNA: TGTGCCAGCAGTTACCCCGGGGGCGCAGGATACTTC. Translating gives CASSYPGGAGYF.

The genes are TRBV5-1 and TRBJ1-2; D not resolved. The V and J ends lost 3 bases and 2 bases respectively, with 8 bases between them. Germline lookup yields CDR1 SGHRS and CDR2 YFSETQ. The CDR3 is 13 residues long. CDR3 sequence: CASSSDPNYGYTF. As DNA, the CDR3 is TGCGCCAGCAGCTCAGACCCAAACTATGGCTACACCTTC.

This rearrangement joins TRBV12-5 to TRBJ1-5; no definite D call. Germline CDR1 and CDR2: LGHNT and FRNRAP. Between the trimmed V and J ends, which lost 0 bases and 4 bases, there was a span of 10 bases. The CDR3 covers 15 residues. CDR3 region: CASGLVSLGNQPQHF. The CDR3 DNA reads TGTGCTAGTGGTTTGGTATCTTTGGGGAATCAGCCCCAGCATTTT. The full variable domain, its missing parts supplied by reference TRBV12-5 and TRBJ1-5, is DARVTQTPRHKVTEMGQEVTMRCQPILGHNTVFWYRQTMMQGLELLAYFRNRAPLDDSGMPKDRFSAEMPDATLATLKIQPSEPRDSAVYFCASGLVSLGNQPQHFGDGTRLSIL.

This clone is a singleton in its sample. This sequence joins TRBV11-3 and TRBJ2-7, with TRBD2 matching 8 bases. The germline V gene has CDR1 SGHNT and CDR2 YENEEA. This CDR3 has 16 residues. After removal of 5 bases from V and 0 bases from J, the junction contained 9 bases not matched to a gene. CDR3: CASSGPPGTSSYEQYF. In DNA form, the CDR3 reads TGTGCCAGCAGCGGACCTCCCGGGACTAGCTCCTACGAGCAGTACTTC.